This entry lists 32 T cell receptor beta chains sequenced from one sample in a study of blood T cell repertoires in COVID-19. Sequencing used immunoSEQ multiplex PCR; TCRdb keeps in-frame clones, though not all of them. The sample consists of 150,000 to 200,000 clones, roughly 91% of them appearing once. Material for sequencing was peripheral blood. The receptors stem from a human donor in a cohort sampled during active COVID-19.

The J gene is TRBJ1-5, the V gene TRBV7-8; D perhaps matches TRBD1 (6 bases). V gave up 1 base and J gave up 7 bases, with 11 bases separating them. The CDR3 has 14 amino acids. The germline V gene encodes CDR1 SGHVS and CDR2 FQNEAQ. DNA of the CDR3: TGTGCCAGCAGCTTAGAGGGGACAACACAGCCCCAGCATTTT. Translated: CASSLEGTTQPQHF.

The J gene is TRBJ2-7, the V gene TRBV10-3; 9 bases map to TRBD1. CDR1 and CDR2 (germline): ENHRY, SYGVKD. The trim removed 6 bases at V and 5 bases at J, leaving 5 bases unmatched. This CDR3 comprises 13 residues. The DNA of the CDR3 is TGTGCCATCAGCCGGGGACAGGGTAACGAGCAGTACTTC. Its protein is CAISRGQGNEQYF.

This clone has a single count. The rearrangement uses TRBV5-1 and TRBJ1-1; possible D gene TRBD1, 6 bases. Per the germline V gene, CDR1 is SGHRS and CDR2 is YFSETQ. Trimming stripped 2 bases from V and 7 bases from J, with 18 bases between. The CDR3 runs to 15 residues. CDR3 DNA sequence: TGCGCCAGCAGCTTCGGACAGTACAATTTTTATGAAGCTTTCTTT. Its protein is CASSFGQYNFYEAFF. The variable domain in full, with the rest retrieved from reference TRBV5-1 and TRBJ1-1, is KAGVTQTPRYLIKTRGQQVTLSCSPISGHRSVSWYQQTPGQGLQFLFEYFSETQRNKGNFPGRFSGRQFSNSRSEMNVSTLELGDSALYLCASSFGQYNFYEAFFGQGTRLTVV.

The V and J genes are TRBV28 and TRBJ1-2; D is possibly TRBD1 (6 bases). The CDR3 runs to 13 residues. The germline V gene has CDR1 MDHEN and CDR2 SYDVKM. V lost 1 base, J lost 7 bases, and 10 bases lay in between. Here the CDR3 DNA reads TGTGCCAGCAGTTTATCAGGGGCAGGTGGCTACACCTTC. It codes for CASSLSGAGGYTF.

The genes are TRBV27 and TRBJ1-4, with D hard to call. Per germline, CDR1 MNHEY and CDR2 SMNVEV (reference sequence). The germline V and J ends were trimmed by 3 bases and 8 bases, with 13 bases remaining between them. The CDR3 extends over 14 amino acids. The CDR3: CASSFPVEGEKLFF. The CDR3 DNA reads as TGTGCCAGCAGTTTCCCGGTCGAGGGCGAAAAACTGTTTTTT.

CDR3 in DNA: TGTGCCAGCAGCTTAAGGGGGCAAAAGGAAAAACTGTTTTTT. It specifies CASSLRGQKEKLFF. The V and J genes are TRBV5-6 and TRBJ1-4, with TRBD1 matching 7 bases. The trim removed 2 bases at V and 8 bases at J, leaving 6 bases unmatched. CDR3 length: 14 amino acids. Germline assignment: CDR1 SGHDT and CDR2 YYEEEE.

The chain employs TRBV28 and TRBJ2-3, with 10 bases aligning to TRBD2. This CDR3 is built from 15 residues. J was trimmed by 0 bases and V by 7 bases; bases with no gene match: 4. Germline values: CDR1 MDHEN, CDR2 SYDVKM. This CDR3 reads CASTPLAGSTDTQYF. CDR3 nucleotides: TGTGCCAGCACCCCACTAGCGGGAAGCACAGATACGCAGTATTTT.

The rearrangement uses TRBV19 and TRBJ1-4; 9 bases line up with TRBD1. V lost 9 bases, J lost 7 bases, and 9 bases stayed unmatched. CDR3 length equals 14 residues. Germline assignment: CDR1 LNHDA and CDR2 SQIVND (reference sequence). The CDR3 nucleotides are TGTGCCAGCAGTCCGACAGGGGGTTCTGAAAAACTGTTTTTT. As protein: CASSPTGGSEKLFF.

V is TRBV5-3 and J is TRBJ2-5; D unclear. TRBV5-3 is designated an ORF whose function remains uncertain. CDR3 length: 14 amino acids. Trimming shortened V by 10 bases and J by 4 bases, and 20 bases separated the two germline ends. The CDR3 loop is CAGWSISLGETQYF. For the CDR3, the DNA is TGTGCCGGTTGGAGTATCTCGCTGGGAGAGACCCAGTACTTC.

The rearrangement links TRBV7-2 to TRBJ2-2; the D gene is possibly TRBD1 (5 bases). This CDR3 is built from 14 residues. Germline values: CDR1 SGHTA, CDR2 FQGNSA. With 6 bases removed from V and 3 bases from J, the gap between germline ends came to 11 bases. The DNA of the CDR3 is TGTGCCAGCAGTCCCGACAGATACACCGGGGAGCTGTTTTTT. Translating gives CASSPDRYTGELFF.

The genes are TRBV3-1 (or the pseudogene TRBV3-2) and TRBJ2-3; no definite D call. The germline V gene has CDR1 LGHDT and CDR2 YNNKEL (reference sequence). CDR3 length: 14 amino acids. V gave up 2 bases and J gave up 4 bases, with 10 bases separating them. CDR3: CASSQRVVADTQYF. The CDR3 nucleotides are TGTGCCAGCAGCCAACGCGTAGTGGCAGATACGCAGTATTTT.

This clone was found once. The CDR3 coding sequence is TGCGCCAGCAAGCAGGGGGTCACAGATACGCAGTATTTT. Translating gives CASKQGVTDTQYF. The chain combines TRBV5-1 with TRBJ2-3; the match to TRBD1 covers 7 bases. The V segment lost 6 bases and the J segment 2 bases; nucleotides outside the gene matches: 3. The CDR3 consists of 13 residues. Looked up from germline, CDR1 is SGHRS and CDR2 is YFSETQ.

The CDR3 DNA reads TGTGCCAGCAGCCCCCCCTGGCAGGGTGCTGAAGCTTTCTTT. This gives the protein CASSPPWQGAEAFF. The chain couples TRBV28 to TRBJ1-1, with D perhaps matching TRBD1 (5 bases). Germline CDR1 is MDHEN and CDR2 is SYDVKM. V was clipped by 6 bases and J by 6 bases, with 17 bases between them. The CDR3 contains 14 residues.

The chain combines TRBV5-6 with TRBJ2-7; D not certain. Germline V lookup: CDR1 SGHDT, CDR2 YYEEEE. Trimming took 4 bases from V and 3 from J, leaving 5 bases between them. This CDR3 has 11 amino acids. CDR3 protein: CASSQFYEQYF. CDR3 in DNA: TGTGCCAGCAGCCAATTCTACGAGCAGTACTTC.

The gene calls are TRBV20-1 and TRBJ2-3; 11 bases are shared with TRBD2. V was clipped by 3 bases and J by 2 bases; unmatched bases: 10. In germline, CDR1 is DFQATT, CDR2 SNEGSKA (reference sequence). This CDR3 spans 17 amino acids. The CDR3 bases are TGCAGTGCTAGTCCGCTAGCGGGAGGTGCCCTCACAGATACGCAGTATTTT. It translates to CSASPLAGGALTDTQYF.

The CDR3 is CASREQGTGELFF. The CDR3 DNA is TGTGCCAGTAGAGAACAGGGTACCGGGGAGCTGTTTTTT. The chain is built from TRBV19 and TRBJ2-2, with D possibly matching TRBD1 (6 bases). Trimming removed 6 bases from V and 5 bases from J, with 10 bases in between. Germline V gene sequence: CDR1 LNHDA, CDR2 SQIVND (reference sequence). The CDR3 has 13 residues.

The J gene is TRBJ2-7, the V gene TRBV30; TRBD2 matches 9 bases. The junction had 12 bases not matched to a gene; V was cut back by 4 bases and J by 5 bases. The CDR3 totals 15 residues. The V gene's germline CDR1 is GTSNPN and CDR2 SVGIG (reference sequence). This chain's CDR3 is CAWNMLSGRKDEQYF. CDR3 sequence (DNA): TGTGCCTGGAACATGTTAAGCGGGAGGAAGGACGAGCAGTACTTC.

This chain connects TRBV5-1 to TRBJ2-7; 9 bases line up with TRBD1. Trimming at V came to 4 bases and at J to 3 bases, leaving 5 bases not matched to a gene. This CDR3 has 14 amino acids. Per the germline V gene, CDR1 is SGHRS and CDR2 is YFSETQ. The CDR3 DNA sequence: TGCGCCAGCAGCCCAGGACAGGGGAACTACGAGCAGTACTTC. This gives the protein CASSPGQGNYEQYF.

The genes are TRBV9 and TRBJ2-7; TRBD1 agrees at 10 bases. With V trimmed by 2 bases and J by 2 bases, 1 base remained unmatched. Germline CDR1 and CDR2: SGDLS and YYNGEE. The CDR3 loop spans 14 amino acids. The CDR3 loop reads CASSVGTGAYEQYF. The DNA for the CDR3 is TGTGCCAGCAGCGTGGGGACAGGGGCCTACGAGCAGTACTTC.

V is TRBV6-2 or TRBV6-3 and J is TRBJ1-2; a weak D match, TRBD1 (6 bases). This CDR3 comprises 13 residues. Germline lookup yields CDR1 MNHEY and CDR2 SVGEGT. V was clipped by 6 bases and J by 3 bases, with 11 bases between them. The CDR3 sequence: CASSLDSHYGYTF. The CDR3, as DNA: TGTGCCAGCAGCCTGGACAGCCACTATGGCTACACCTTC.

V is TRBV5-1 and J is TRBJ2-1; D uncertain. Germline lookup yields CDR1 SGHRS and CDR2 YFSETQ. V was trimmed by 4 bases and J by 4 bases, leaving 6 bases between them. The CDR3 is 12 residues long. The CDR3 DNA reads TGCGCCAGCAGCCAGGATTACAATGAGCAGTTCTTC. Translation: CASSQDYNEQFF.

The chain carries TRBV5-1 and TRBJ1-1, with D unclear. The CDR3 sequence is 14 residues long. V lost 2 bases and J 1 base, leaving 9 bases between the germline ends. Looked up from germline, CDR1 is SGHRS and CDR2 is YFSETQ. CDR3 protein: CASSFGVTNTEAFF. The CDR3 DNA follows: TGCGCCAGCAGCTTTGGAGTGACGAACACTGAAGCTTTCTTT.

This clone has only one observation. The chain recombines TRBV6-5 with TRBJ2-3, with D perhaps TRBD1 (6 bases). The CDR3 length is 14 residues. Between the trimmed V and J ends, which lost 6 bases and 3 bases, there was a span of 13 bases. The germline V gene has CDR1 MNHEY and CDR2 SVGAGI. The CDR3 region has the DNA TGTGCCAGCAGATTACTACAGGGTACAGATACGCAGTATTTT. This codes for CASRLLQGTDTQYF.

This clone was counted once. The chain recombines TRBV7-2 with TRBJ2-7, with 9 bases that match TRBD1. CDR1 is SGHTA, CDR2 FQGNSA, per germline. The CDR3 totals 14 residues. V trimming: 6 bases; J trimming: 4 bases; junction bases outside the gene matches: 7. The CDR3 region has the DNA TGTGCCAGCAGACTCGACAGGGGGGATTACGAGCAGTACTTC. Protein product: CASRLDRGDYEQYF.

This clone was seen only once. The rearrangement links TRBV18 to TRBJ2-1, with D maybe TRBD1 (6 bases). Trimming took off 6 bases at V and 9 bases at J, with 15 bases between the two ends. Per the germline V gene, CDR1 is KGHSH and CDR2 is LQKENI. The CDR3 extends over 13 amino acids. CDR3 DNA sequence: TGTGCCAGCTCCCGAGGGTCAGGGGTTGAGCAGTTCTTC. It translates to CASSRGSGVEQFF.

This clone came up once. The chain uses TRBV6-6 and TRBJ2-1; the match to TRBD2 covers 7 bases. The V gene end was trimmed by 5 bases and the J gene end by 2 bases; junction bases not matched to a gene: 15. Germline V gene lookup returns CDR1 MNHNY and CDR2 SVGAGI (reference sequence). The CDR3 extends over 18 amino acids. This CDR3 reads CASSPSGTIILAYNEQFF. CDR3 nucleotide sequence: TGTGCCAGCAGTCCAAGCGGGACGATAATCCTCGCCTACAATGAGCAGTTCTTC.

The DNA for the CDR3 is TGTGCCAGCAGCTTGGGAGCGTCGCTAGCCCCCAATGAGCAGTTCTTC. This sequence encodes CASSLGASLAPNEQFF. This chain uses TRBV5-4 with TRBJ2-1; D possibly corresponds to TRBD2 (5 bases). Trimming removed 0 bases at V and 6 bases at J, with 16 bases between. Germline CDR1 reads SGHNT; CDR2 reads YYREEE (reference sequence). The CDR3 contains 16 residues.

The chain is built from TRBV5-1 and TRBJ2-1, with TRBD2 matching 9 bases. There are 15 residues in the CDR3. With 5 bases clipped from V and 0 bases from J, the junction kept 3 bases outside the gene matches. Germline V gene data show CDR1 as SGHRS and CDR2 as YFSETQ. The CDR3 DNA is TGCGCCAGCAGAGTTAGCGGGAGCTCCTACAATGAGCAGTTCTTC. It translates to CASRVSGSSYNEQFF.

This clone has just one count. The V call is TRBV2, the J call TRBJ1-2; tentative D call: TRBD1 (6 bases). CDR1 and CDR2 from the germline V gene are SNHLY and FYNNEI. The CDR3 runs 12 residues. V was pared by 9 bases and J by 7 bases, with 15 bases between. Here the CDR3 reads CASNTGLRGYTF. The CDR3 nucleotides read TGTGCCAGTAATACAGGGTTACGTGGCTACACCTTC.

The chain combines TRBV18 with TRBJ2-7; 8 bases fit TRBD1. Looked up from germline, CDR1 is KGHSH and CDR2 is LQKENI. V shed 6 bases, J shed 0 bases, and the junction held 4 bases outside the gene matches. The CDR3 has 14 residues. In nucleotides, the CDR3 is TGTGCCAGCTCCCGACAGGGGAGCTCCTACGAGCAGTACTTC. The encoded protein is CASSRQGSSYEQYF.

CDR3 nucleotide sequence: TGTGCCAGCAGCTTGGGACTAGCGTCCCTCTCTGGGGCCAACGTCCTGACTTTC. Its protein is CASSLGLASLSGANVLTF. The chain recombines TRBV5-4 with TRBJ2-6; 8 bases are shared with TRBD2. This CDR3 region has 18 residues. Germline CDR1 reads SGHNT; CDR2 reads YYREEE (reference sequence). V lost 0 bases, J lost 0 bases, and 5 bases stayed unmatched.

Regarding this clone: Other DNA sequences in this specimen translate into the identical CDR3. V is TRBV4-3 and J is TRBJ1-5; D is unresolved. CDR3 length: 13 amino acids. Germline lookup yields CDR1 LGHNA and CDR2 YSLEER. Trimming left V 2 bases short and J 3 bases short, with 5 bases between. The CDR3 spells CASSQTVNQPQHF. The DNA of the CDR3 is TGCGCCAGCAGCCAAACGGTCAATCAGCCCCAGCATTTT.